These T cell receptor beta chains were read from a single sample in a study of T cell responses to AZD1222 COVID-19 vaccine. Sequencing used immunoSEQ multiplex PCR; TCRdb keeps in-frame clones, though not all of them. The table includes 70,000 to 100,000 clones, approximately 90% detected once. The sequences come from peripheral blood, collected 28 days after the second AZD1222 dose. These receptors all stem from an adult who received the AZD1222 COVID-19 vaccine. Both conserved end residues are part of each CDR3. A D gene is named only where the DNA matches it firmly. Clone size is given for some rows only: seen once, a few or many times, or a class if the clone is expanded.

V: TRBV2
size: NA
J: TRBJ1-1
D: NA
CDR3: CASSTTSNTEAFF
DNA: TGTGCCAGCAGTACGACATCGAACACTGAAGCTTTCTTT

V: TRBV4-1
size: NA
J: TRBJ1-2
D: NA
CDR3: CASSQDLRGRGYTF
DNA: TGCGCCAGCAGCCAAGATTTAAGGGGAAGGGGCTACACCTTC

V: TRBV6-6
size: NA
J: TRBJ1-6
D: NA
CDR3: CASSFVSYNSPLHF
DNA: TGTGCCAGCAGTTTTGTCTCCTATAATTCACCCCTCCACTTT

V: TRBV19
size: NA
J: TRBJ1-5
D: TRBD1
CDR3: CASSMGTGGNQPQHF
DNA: TGTGCCAGTAGTATGGGGACAGGGGGCAATCAGCCCCAGCATTTT

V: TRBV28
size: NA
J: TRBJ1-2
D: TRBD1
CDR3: CASSWDRGSYGYTF
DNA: TGTGCCAGCAGTTGGGACAGGGGAAGTTATGGCTACACCTTC

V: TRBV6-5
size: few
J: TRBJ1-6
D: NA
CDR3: CAGAGRSYNSPLHF
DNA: TGTGCCGGGGCAGGGCGCTCCTATAATTCACCCCTCCACTTT

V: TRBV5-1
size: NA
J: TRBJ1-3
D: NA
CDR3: CASSLGSAGNTIYF
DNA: TGCGCCAGCAGCTTGGGTTCAGCGGGGAACACCATATATTTT

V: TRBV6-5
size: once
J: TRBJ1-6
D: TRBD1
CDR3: CASSRTWTGSSPLHF
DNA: TGTGCCAGCAGCAGAACATGGACAGGGTCTTCACCCCTCCACTTT

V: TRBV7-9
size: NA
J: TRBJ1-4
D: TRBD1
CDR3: CASSLGGTGGSEKLFF
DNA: TGTGCCAGCAGCTTAGGAGGGACAGGGGGCAGTGAAAAACTGTTTTTT

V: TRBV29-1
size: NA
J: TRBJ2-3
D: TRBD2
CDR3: CSAWGLAGLNTQYF
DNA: TGCAGCGCCTGGGGGCTAGCGGGGTTAAATACGCAGTATTTT

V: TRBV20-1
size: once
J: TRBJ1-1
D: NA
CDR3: CSASHDIAGTGEAFF
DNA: TGCAGTGCTAGTCATGACATCGCCGGAACGGGTGAAGCTTTCTTT

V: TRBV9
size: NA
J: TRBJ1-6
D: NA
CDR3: CASSVAGNSPLHF
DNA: TGTGCCAGCAGCGTAGCCGGGAATTCACCCCTCCACTTT

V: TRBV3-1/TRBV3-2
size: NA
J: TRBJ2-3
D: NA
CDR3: CASSRGNPGAQYF
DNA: TGTGCCAGCAGCCGCGGAAACCCAGGGGCGCAGTATTTT

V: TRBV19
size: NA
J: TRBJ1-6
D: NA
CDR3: CASSPRGDSPLHF
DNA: TGTGCCAGTAGTCCCCGGGGGGATTCACCCCTCCACTTT

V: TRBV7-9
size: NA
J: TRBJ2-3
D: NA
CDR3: CASSLGSGDTDTQYF
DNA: TGTGCCAGCAGCTTGGGGTCAGGGGACACAGATACGCAGTATTTT

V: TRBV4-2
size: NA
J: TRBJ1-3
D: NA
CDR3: CASSIVRSGNTIYF
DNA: TGTGCCTCCTCCATCGTTCGGTCTGGAAACACCATATATTTT

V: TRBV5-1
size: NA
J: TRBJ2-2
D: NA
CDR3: CASGGILNTGELFF
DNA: TGCGCCAGCGGGGGCATACTGAACACCGGGGAGCTGTTTTTT

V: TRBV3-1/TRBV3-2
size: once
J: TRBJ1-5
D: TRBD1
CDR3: CASSQGRQGGQPQHF
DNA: TGTGCCAGCAGCCAAGGAAGACAGGGCGGCCAGCCCCAGCATTTT

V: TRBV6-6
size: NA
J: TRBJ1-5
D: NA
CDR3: CASSLFSNQPQHF
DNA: TGTGCCAGCAGTTTGTTTAGCAATCAGCCCCAGCATTTT

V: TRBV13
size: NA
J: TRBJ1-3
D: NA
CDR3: CASANAGNTIYF
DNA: TGTGCCAGCGCAAATGCTGGAAACACCATATATTTT

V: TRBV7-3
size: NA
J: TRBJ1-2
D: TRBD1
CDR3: CASSPGQGAMDGYTF
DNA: TGTGCCAGCAGCCCAGGACAGGGGGCGATGGATGGCTACACCTTC

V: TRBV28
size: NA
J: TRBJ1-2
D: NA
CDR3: CASNVKGGQTHPEGYTF
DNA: TGTGCCAGCAACGTTAAGGGGGGTCAGACTCACCCGGAAGGCTACACCTTC

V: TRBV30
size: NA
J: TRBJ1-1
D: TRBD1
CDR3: CAWTIQGVGTEAFF
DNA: TGTGCCTGGACCATACAGGGGGTGGGCACTGAAGCTTTCTTT

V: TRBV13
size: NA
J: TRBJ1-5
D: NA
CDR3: CASSLAAGRGNQPQHF
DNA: TGTGCCAGCAGCTTAGCTGCGGGCAGGGGCAATCAGCCCCAGCATTTT

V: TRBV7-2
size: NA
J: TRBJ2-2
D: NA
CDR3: CASSLEMTGELFF
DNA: TGTGCCAGCAGCTTAGAGATGACCGGGGAGCTGTTTTTT

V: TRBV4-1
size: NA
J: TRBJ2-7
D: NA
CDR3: CASSLVPVLVSYEQYF
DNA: TGCGCCAGCAGCCTTGTACCGGTTTTAGTGTCCTACGAGCAGTACTTC

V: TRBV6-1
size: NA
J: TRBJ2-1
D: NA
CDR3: CASSERAGMNQFF
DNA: TGTGCCAGCAGTGAACGGGCAGGGATGAATCAGTTCTTC

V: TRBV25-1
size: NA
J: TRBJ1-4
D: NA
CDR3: CASSDKGGRTNEKLFF
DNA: TGTGCCAGCAGTGATAAGGGAGGACGGACTAATGAAAAACTGTTTTTT

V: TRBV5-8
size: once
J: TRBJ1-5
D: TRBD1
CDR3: CASSFRTGASGQPQHF
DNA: TGTGCCAGCAGCTTCCGGACAGGGGCGAGTGGTCAGCCCCAGCATTTT

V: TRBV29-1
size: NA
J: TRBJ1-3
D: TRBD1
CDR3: CSVVMTGDRTIYF
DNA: TGCAGCGTTGTGATGACAGGGGACAGGACCATATATTTT

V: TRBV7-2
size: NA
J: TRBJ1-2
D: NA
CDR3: CASSLDRRSGYTF
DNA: TGTGCCAGCAGCTTAGACAGGCGCTCTGGCTACACCTTC

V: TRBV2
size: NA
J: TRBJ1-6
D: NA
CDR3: CASSQEVLLSYNSPLHF
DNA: TGTGCCAGCAGCCAGGAAGTACTACTATCCTATAATTCACCCCTCCACTTT

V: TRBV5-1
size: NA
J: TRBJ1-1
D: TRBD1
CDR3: CASSSTGASNTEAFF
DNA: TGCGCCAGCAGCTCCACAGGGGCGTCGAACACTGAAGCTTTCTTT

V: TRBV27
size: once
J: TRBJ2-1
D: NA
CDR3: CASTRGGVYNEQFF
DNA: TGTGCCAGCACCAGAGGGGGGGTATACAATGAGCAGTTCTTC

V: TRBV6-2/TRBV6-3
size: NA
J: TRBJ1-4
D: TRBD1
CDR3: CASSSGQRREKLFF
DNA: TGTGCCAGCAGTTCGGGACAGAGGCGTGAAAAACTGTTTTTT

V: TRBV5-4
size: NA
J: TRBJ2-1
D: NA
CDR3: CASSASGGYNEQFF
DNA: TGTGCCAGCAGCGCTAGTGGAGGATACAATGAGCAGTTCTTC

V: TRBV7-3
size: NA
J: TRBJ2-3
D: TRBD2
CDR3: CASSKIPASGGTDTQYF
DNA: TGTGCCAGCAGCAAGATCCCGGCTAGCGGGGGCACAGATACGCAGTATTTT

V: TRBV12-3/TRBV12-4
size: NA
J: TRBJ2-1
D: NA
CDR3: CASSDVYNEQFF
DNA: TGTGCCAGCAGTGACGTCTACAATGAGCAGTTCTTC

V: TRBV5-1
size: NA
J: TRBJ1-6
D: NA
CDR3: CASRVAQGFSPLHF
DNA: TGCGCCAGCAGGGTGGCGCAGGGGTTTTCACCCCTCCACTTT

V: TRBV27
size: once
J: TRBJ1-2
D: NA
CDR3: CASSPRSGLSYGYTF
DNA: TGTGCCAGCAGTCCCCGGTCAGGGTTGAGCTATGGCTACACCTTC

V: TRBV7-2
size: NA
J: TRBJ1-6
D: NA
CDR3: CASSLMRSGYGDSPLHF
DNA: TGTGCCAGCAGCTTAATGAGGTCAGGGTATGGGGATTCACCCCTCCACTTT

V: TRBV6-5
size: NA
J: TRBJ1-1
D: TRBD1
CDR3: CASRGMGQGGTEAFF
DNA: TGTGCCAGCAGGGGAATGGGACAGGGTGGCACTGAAGCTTTCTTT

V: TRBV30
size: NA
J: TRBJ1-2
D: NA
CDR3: CAWSFSGAYGYTF
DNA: TGTGCCTGGAGTTTCTCAGGGGCTTATGGCTACACCTTC

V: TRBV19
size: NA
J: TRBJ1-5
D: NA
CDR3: CASVQGSGNQPQHF
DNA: TGTGCCAGCGTACAGGGTTCAGGCAATCAGCCCCAGCATTTT

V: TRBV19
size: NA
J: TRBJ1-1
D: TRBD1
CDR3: CASSILGGQGTEAFF
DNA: TGTGCCAGTAGTATCTTAGGGGGACAGGGGACTGAAGCTTTCTTT

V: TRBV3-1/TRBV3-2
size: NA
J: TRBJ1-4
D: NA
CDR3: CASSPNLWAANEKLFF
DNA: TGTGCCAGCAGCCCAAACCTATGGGCAGCTAATGAAAAACTGTTTTTT

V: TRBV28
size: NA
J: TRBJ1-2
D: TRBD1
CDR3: CASRTGGANYGYTF
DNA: TGTGCCAGCAGGACAGGGGGTGCAAACTATGGCTACACCTTC

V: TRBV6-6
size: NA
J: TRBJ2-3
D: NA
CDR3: CASGGGPPDTQYF
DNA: TGTGCCAGCGGTGGGGGTCCCCCAGATACGCAGTATTTT

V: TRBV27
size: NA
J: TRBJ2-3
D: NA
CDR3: CASSLSWASSTDTQYF
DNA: TGTGCCAGCAGTTTATCTTGGGCTAGCAGCACAGATACGCAGTATTTT

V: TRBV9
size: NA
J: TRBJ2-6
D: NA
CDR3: CASSPYLGGANVLTF
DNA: TGTGCCAGCAGCCCGTATCTCGGTGGGGCCAACGTCCTGACTTTC

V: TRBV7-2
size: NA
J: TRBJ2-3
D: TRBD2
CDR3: CASSLASGEPADTQYF
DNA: TGTGCCAGCAGCCTCGCTAGCGGGGAACCGGCAGATACGCAGTATTTT

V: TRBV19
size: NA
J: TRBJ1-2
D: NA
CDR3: CASSIQTTGGYGYTF
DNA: TGTGCCAGTAGTATACAAACTACTGGGGGCTATGGCTACACCTTC

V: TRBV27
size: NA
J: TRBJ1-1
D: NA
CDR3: CASSPPGWVTEAFF
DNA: TGTGCCAGCAGTCCCCCCGGGTGGGTCACTGAAGCTTTCTTT

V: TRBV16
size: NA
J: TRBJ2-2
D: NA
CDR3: CASSPQGVNTGELFF
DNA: TGTGCCAGCAGCCCACAGGGCGTGAACACCGGGGAGCTGTTTTTT